These 5 T cell receptor beta chains were sequenced from one sample in a study of cytomegalovirus exposure and HLA in healthy donors. 60 Vbeta and 13 Jbeta primers were used in PCR. The repertoire was sequenced with immunoSEQ multiplex PCR; TCRdb's copy has only in-frame clones and lacks some. Here the sample spans about 100,000 clones, 63% being singletons. The material sequenced was PBMCs. The receptors derive from a human donor in good health.

The chain recombines TRBV2 with TRBJ1-1, with D uncertain. CDR1 SNHLY and CDR2 FYNNEI come from the germline V gene. This CDR3 is 16 amino acids long. V dropped 7 bases and J dropped 5 bases, with 23 bases sitting between them. CDR3 residues: CASIPHPQEVGTEAFF. DNA of the CDR3: TGTGCCAGCATCCCCCATCCCCAGGAGGTTGGTACTGAAGCTTTCTTT.

Here the CDR3 DNA reads TGTGCGCAGGGGACAGGGGGTTACAATGAGCAGTTCTTC. This gives the protein CAQGTGGYNEQFF. This chain connects TRBV7-9 to TRBJ2-1; 11 bases line up with TRBD1. The CDR3 totals 13 residues. Germline loops: CDR1 SEHNR, CDR2 FQNEAQ (reference sequence).

This clone has more than one count but fewer than ten. CDR3 sequence: CAWKTTGWTDTQYF. CDR3 in DNA: TGTGCCTGGAAAACGACAGGGTGGACAGATACGCAGTATTTT. The rearrangement joins TRBV30 to TRBJ2-3, with TRBD1 matching over 7 bases. CDR1 GTSNPN and CDR2 SVGIG come from the germline V gene (reference sequence). The CDR3 is made up of 14 amino acids. After removal of 4 bases from V and 3 bases from J, the junction contained 7 bases not matched to a gene.

The gene calls are TRBV7-8 and TRBJ1-1, with D perhaps matching TRBD1 (6 bases). Germline values: CDR1 SGHVS, CDR2 FQNEAQ. Trimming pared 5 bases from V and 1 base from J, leaving 17 bases between. The CDR3 runs to 16 residues. CDR3: CASSHFRTEPNTEAFF. The CDR3 DNA is TGTGCCAGCAGCCATTTTCGGACAGAACCGAACACTGAAGCTTTCTTT.

This clone has more than one count but fewer than ten. The J gene is TRBJ2-3, the V gene TRBV7-9; 10 bases map to TRBD2. There are 14 residues in the CDR3. In germline, CDR1 is SEHNR, CDR2 FQNEAQ (reference sequence). The junction had 15 bases not matched to a gene; V was cut back by 8 bases and J by 13 bases. The CDR3 region is CASRLAGESRQEYF. The CDR3 DNA sequence: TGTGCCAGCCGGCTAGCGGGAGAATCTCGTCAGGAGTATTTT.